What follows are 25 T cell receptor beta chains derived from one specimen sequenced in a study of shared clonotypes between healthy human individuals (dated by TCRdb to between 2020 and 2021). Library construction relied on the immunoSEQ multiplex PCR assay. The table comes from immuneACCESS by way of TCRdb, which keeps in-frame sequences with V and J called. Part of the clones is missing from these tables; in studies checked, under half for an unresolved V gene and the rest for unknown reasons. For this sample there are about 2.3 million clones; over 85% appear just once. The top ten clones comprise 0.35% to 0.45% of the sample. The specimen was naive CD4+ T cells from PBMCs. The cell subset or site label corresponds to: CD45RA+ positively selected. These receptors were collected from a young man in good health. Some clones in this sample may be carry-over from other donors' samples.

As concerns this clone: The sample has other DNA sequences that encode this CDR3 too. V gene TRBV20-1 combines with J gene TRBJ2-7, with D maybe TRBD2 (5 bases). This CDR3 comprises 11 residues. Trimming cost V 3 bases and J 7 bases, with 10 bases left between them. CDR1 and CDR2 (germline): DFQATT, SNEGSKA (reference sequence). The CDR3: CSASVRGEQYF. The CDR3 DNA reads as TGCAGTGCTAGCGTACGCGGGGAGCAGTACTTC.

CDR3 protein: CASSLATADEKLFF. DNA of the CDR3: TGCGCCAGCAGCTTGGCCACAGCAGACGAAAAACTGTTTTTT. The V call is TRBV5-1, the J call TRBJ1-4; no definite D call. CDR3 length equals 14 residues. Germline CDR1 SGHRS, CDR2 YFSETQ. V was pared by 0 bases and J by 8 bases, with 11 bases between.

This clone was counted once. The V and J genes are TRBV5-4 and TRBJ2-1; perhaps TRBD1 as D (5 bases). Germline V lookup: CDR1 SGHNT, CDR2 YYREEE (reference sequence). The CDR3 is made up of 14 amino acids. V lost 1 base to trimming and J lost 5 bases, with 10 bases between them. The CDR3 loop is CASSLRQLDNEQFF. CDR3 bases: TGTGCCAGCAGCTTGCGACAGCTGGACAATGAGCAGTTCTTC.

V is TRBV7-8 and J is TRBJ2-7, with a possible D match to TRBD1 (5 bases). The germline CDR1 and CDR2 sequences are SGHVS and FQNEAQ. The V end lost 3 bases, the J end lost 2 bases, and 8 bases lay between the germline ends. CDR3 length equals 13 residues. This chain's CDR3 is CASSFGRAYEQYF. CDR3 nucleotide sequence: TGTGCCAGCAGCTTCGGCAGGGCCTACGAGCAGTACTTC.

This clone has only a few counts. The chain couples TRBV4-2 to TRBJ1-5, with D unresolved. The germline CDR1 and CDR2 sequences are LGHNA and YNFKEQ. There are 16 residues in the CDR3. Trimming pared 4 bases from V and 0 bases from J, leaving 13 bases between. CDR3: CASSLSSTDSNQPQHF. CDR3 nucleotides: TGTGCCAGCAGCCTTTCCTCGACTGATAGCAATCAGCCCCAGCATTTT.

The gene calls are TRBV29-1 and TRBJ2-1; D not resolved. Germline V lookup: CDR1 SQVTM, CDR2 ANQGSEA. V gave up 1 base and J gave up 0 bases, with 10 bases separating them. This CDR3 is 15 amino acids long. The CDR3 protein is CSVEAMLASYNEQFF. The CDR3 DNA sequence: TGCAGCGTTGAAGCAATGCTGGCCTCCTACAATGAGCAGTTCTTC.

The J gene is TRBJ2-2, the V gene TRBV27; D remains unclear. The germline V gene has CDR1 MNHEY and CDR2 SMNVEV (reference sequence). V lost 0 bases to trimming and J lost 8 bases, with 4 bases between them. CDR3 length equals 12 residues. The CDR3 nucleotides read TGTGCCAGCAGTTTATCTCTGGGGGAGCTGTTTTTT. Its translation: CASSLSLGELFF.

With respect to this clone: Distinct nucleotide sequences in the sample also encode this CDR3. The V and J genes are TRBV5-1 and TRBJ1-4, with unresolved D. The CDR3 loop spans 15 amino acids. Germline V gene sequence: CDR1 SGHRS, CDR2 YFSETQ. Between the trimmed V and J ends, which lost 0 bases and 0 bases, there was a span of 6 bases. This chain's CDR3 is CASSLGQTTNEKLFF. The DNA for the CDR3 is TGCGCCAGCAGCTTGGGTCAGACAACTAATGAAAAACTGTTTTTT.

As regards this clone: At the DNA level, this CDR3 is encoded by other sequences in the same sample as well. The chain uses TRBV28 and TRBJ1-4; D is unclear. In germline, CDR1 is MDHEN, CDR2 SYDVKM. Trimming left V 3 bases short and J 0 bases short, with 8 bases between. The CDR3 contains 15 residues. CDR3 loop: CASSFSGATNEKLFF. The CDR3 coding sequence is TGTGCCAGCAGTTTTTCGGGAGCAACTAATGAAAAACTGTTTTTT.

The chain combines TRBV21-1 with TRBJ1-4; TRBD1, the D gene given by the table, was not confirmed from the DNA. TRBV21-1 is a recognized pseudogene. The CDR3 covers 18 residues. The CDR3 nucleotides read TGTGCCACCTACAAAAATACCTCGCGACAGGGGGCAAGTGAAAAACTGTTTTTT. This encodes CATYKNTSRQGASEKLFF.

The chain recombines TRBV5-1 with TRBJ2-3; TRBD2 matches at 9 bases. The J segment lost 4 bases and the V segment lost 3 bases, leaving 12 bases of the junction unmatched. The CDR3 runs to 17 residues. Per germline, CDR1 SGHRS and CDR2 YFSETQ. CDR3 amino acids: CASSSRPSGITADTQYF. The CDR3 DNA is TGCGCCAGCAGCTCACGACCTAGCGGGATAACGGCAGATACGCAGTATTTT.

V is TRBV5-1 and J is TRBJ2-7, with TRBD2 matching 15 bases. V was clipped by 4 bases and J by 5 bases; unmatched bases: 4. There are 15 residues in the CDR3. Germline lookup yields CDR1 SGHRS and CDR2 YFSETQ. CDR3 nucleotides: TGCGCCAGCAGCACCCGGACTAGCGGGGGGGACGAGCAGTACTTC. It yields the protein CASSTRTSGGDEQYF.

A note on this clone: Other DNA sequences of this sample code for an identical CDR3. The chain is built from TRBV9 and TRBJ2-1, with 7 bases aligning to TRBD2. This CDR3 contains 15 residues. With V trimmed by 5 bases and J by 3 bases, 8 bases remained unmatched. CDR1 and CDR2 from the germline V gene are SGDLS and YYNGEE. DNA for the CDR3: TGTGCCAGCAGAGCCGGTCTAGCGGACTACAATGAGCAGTTCTTC. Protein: CASRAGLADYNEQFF.

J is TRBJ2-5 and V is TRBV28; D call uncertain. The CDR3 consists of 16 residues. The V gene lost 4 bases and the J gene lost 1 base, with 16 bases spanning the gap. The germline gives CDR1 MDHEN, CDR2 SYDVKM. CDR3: CASSSIPAPRQETQYF. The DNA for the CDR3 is TGTGCCAGCAGTTCAATACCCGCCCCGCGCCAAGAGACCCAGTACTTC.

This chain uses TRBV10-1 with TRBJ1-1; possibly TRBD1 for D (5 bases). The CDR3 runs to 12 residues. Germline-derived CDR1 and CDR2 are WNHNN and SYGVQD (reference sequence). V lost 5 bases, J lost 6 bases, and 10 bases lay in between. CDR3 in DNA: TGCGCCAGCAGTAGGGGAGAACCTGAAGCTTTCTTT. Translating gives CASSRGEPEAFF.

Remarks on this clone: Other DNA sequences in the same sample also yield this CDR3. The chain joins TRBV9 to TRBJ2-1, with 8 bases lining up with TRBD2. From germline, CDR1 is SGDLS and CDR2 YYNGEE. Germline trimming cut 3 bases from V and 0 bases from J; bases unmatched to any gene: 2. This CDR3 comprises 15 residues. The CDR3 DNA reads TGTGCCAGCAGCGCCAGCGGGAGCTCCTACAATGAGCAGTTCTTC. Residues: CASSASGSSYNEQFF.

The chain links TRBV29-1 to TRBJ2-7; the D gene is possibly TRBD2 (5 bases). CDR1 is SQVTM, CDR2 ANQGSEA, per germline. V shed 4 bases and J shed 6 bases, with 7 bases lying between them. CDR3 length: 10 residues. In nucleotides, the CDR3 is TGCAGCGTTGGAGGGCCCGAGCAGTACTTC. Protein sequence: CSVGGPEQYF.

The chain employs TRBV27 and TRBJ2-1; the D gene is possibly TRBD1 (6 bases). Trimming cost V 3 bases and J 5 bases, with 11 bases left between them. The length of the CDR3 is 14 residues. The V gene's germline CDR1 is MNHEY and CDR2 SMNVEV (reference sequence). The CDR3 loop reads CASSFGTYNNEQFF. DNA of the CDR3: TGTGCCAGCAGTTTCGGGACATATAACAATGAGCAGTTCTTC.

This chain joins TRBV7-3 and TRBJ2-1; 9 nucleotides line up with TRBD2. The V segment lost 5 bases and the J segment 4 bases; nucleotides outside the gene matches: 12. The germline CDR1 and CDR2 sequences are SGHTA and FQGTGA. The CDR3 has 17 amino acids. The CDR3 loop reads CASSVVPSSGSYNEQFF. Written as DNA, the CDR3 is TGTGCCAGCAGCGTCGTTCCAAGTAGCGGGAGTTACAATGAGCAGTTCTTC. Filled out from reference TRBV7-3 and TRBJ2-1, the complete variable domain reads GAGVSQTPSNKVTEKGKYVELRCDPISGHTALYWYRQSLGQGPEFLIYFQGTGAADDSGLPNDRFFAVRPEGSVSTLKIQRTERGDSAVYLCASSVVPSSGSYNEQFFGPGTRLTVL.

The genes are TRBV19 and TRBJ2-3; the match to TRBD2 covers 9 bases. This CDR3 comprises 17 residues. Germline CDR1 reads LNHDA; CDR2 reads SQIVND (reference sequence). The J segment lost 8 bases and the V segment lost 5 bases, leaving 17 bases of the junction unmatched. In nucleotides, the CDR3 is TGTGCCAGTAGTTTTTACGCTAGCGGGGTTTTCGGCGGTACGCAGTATTTT. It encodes CASSFYASGVFGGTQYF.

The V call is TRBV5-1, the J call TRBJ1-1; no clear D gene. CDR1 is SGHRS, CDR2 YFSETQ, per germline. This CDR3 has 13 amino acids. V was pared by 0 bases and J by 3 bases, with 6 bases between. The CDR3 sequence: CASSLEMDTEAFF. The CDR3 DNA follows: TGCGCCAGCAGCTTGGAGATGGACACTGAAGCTTTCTTT.

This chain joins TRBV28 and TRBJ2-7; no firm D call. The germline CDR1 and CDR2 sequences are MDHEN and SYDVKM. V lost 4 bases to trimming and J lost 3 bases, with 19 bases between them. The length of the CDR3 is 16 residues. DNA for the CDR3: TGTGCCAGCAGTTCACCCCTGTCGCTTATGGGCTACGAGCAGTACTTC. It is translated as CASSSPLSLMGYEQYF.

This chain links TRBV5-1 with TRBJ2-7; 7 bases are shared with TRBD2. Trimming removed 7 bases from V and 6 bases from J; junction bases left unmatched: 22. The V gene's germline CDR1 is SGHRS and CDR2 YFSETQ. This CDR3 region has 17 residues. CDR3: CASGPGPRIGGEGEQYF. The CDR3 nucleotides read TGCGCCAGCGGCCCGGGACCGAGGATCGGAGGGGAGGGCGAGCAGTACTTC.

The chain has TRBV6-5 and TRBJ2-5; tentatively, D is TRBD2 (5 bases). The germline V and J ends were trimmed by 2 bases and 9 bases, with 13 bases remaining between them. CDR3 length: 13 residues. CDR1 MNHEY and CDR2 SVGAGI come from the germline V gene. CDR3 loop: CASSYDGLASQYF. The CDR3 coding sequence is TGTGCCAGCAGTTACGACGGGTTAGCGTCCCAGTACTTC.

This chain's CDR3 is CASSHRGGPGQPQHF. Here the CDR3 DNA reads TGTGCCAGCAGCCACCGAGGGGGGCCTGGTCAGCCCCAGCATTTT. The rearrangement links TRBV6-5 to TRBJ1-5, with D perhaps TRBD1 (6 bases). The CDR3 sequence is 15 residues long. The germline CDR1 and CDR2 sequences are MNHEY and SVGAGI. Trimming removed 6 bases at V and 6 bases at J, with 18 bases between.